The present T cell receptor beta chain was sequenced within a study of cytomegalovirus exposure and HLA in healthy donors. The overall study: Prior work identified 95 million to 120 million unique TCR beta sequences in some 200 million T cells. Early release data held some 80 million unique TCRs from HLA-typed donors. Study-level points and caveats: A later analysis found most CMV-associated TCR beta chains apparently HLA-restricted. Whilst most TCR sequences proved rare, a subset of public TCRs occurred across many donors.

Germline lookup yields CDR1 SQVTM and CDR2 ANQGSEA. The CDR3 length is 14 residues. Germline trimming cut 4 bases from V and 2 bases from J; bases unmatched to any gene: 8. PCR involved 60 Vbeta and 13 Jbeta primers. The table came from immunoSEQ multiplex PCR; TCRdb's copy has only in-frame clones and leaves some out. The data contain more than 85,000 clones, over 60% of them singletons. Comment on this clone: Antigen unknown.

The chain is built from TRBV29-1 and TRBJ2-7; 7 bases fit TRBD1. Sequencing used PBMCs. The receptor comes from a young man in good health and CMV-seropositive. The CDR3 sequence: CSVGVGTATYEQYF. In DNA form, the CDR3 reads TGCAGCGTTGGCGTGGGGACAGCTACCTACGAGCAGTACTTC.